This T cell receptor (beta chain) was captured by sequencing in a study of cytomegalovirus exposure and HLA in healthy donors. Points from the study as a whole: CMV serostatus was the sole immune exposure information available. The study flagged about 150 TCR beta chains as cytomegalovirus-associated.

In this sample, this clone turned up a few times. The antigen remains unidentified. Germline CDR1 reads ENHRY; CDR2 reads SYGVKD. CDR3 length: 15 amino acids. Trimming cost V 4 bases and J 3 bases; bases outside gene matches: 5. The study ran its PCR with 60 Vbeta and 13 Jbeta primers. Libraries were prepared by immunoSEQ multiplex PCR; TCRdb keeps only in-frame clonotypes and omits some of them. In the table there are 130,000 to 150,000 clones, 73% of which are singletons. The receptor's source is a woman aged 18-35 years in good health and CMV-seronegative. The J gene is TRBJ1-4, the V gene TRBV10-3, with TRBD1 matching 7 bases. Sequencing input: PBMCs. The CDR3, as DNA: TGTGCCATCAGTGCAGGACAGGCCTCTAATGAAAAACTGTTTTTT. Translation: CAISAGQASNEKLFF.